The T cell receptor beta chain described here comes from a study of blood T cells in healthy people across ages. The study, taken as a whole, reports: It was the long-lived donors that had more naive CD4+ cells and higher diversity than aged donors. PBMC samples, being unsorted, prevented any conclusive comparison of naive and antigen-experienced cells.

Sample-barcoded 5' priming and a J-beta primer mix drove a second PCR of roughly 6 to 12 cycles. Individual samples furnished no less than 2.5 million CDR3-containing paired-end reads apiece. TCRdb re-called the 5' RACE reads through MiXCR, storing one row per CDR3 protein. Among 1 million to 1.2 million distinct CDR3 sequences listed, roughly two fifths were seen once. V was pared by 5 bases and J by 6 bases, with 7 bases of the junction left unmatched. The germline CDR1 and CDR2 sequences are MNHEY and SMNVEV (reference sequence). CDR3 length: 15 amino acids. This clonotype was counted at least ten times. Its antigen is unidentified.

Sequencing was done on a sample of blood. This receptor was obtained from a man aged 18 to 30 in good health. V usage is TRBV27 and J usage is TRBJ2-3; 11 bases are shared with TRBD2. The CDR3 sequence is CASSTQTSGADTQYF. The CDR3 bases are TGTGCCAGCAGTACTCAGACTAGCGGGGCGGATACGCAGTATTTT.